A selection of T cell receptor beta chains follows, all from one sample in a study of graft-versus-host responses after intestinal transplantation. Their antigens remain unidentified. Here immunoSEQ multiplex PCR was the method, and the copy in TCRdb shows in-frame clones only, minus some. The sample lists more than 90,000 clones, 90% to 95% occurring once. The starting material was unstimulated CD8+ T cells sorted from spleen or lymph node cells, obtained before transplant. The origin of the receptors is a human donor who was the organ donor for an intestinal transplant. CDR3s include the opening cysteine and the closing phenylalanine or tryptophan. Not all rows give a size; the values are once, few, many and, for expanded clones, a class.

cdr3_aa: CASSYRPDGSGNTIYF; j_call: TRBJ1-3; clone_size: once; v_call: TRBV7-6
cdr3_aa: CASSPGQGWAEQYF; j_call: TRBJ2-7; clone_size: NA; v_call: TRBV7-9
cdr3_aa: CASSFLSGAHNEQFF; j_call: TRBJ2-1; clone_size: NA; v_call: TRBV28
cdr3_aa: CASSQDPTGDEQYF; j_call: TRBJ2-7; clone_size: NA; v_call: TRBV4-1
cdr3_aa: CASSRPGQESDTQYF; j_call: TRBJ2-3; clone_size: NA; v_call: TRBV23-1
cdr3_aa: CASSQELAGGLSEQFF; j_call: TRBJ2-1; clone_size: NA; v_call: TRBV4-2
cdr3_aa: CASSHRVGSNQPQHF; j_call: TRBJ1-5; clone_size: once; v_call: TRBV4-1
cdr3_aa: CASSRPGANVLTF; j_call: TRBJ2-6; clone_size: NA; v_call: TRBV19
cdr3_aa: CASSGTGDEQFF; j_call: TRBJ2-1; clone_size: NA; v_call: TRBV5-4
cdr3_aa: CASSFRARTNQPQHF; j_call: TRBJ1-5; clone_size: once; v_call: TRBV28
cdr3_aa: CASSWDRVNTEAFF; j_call: TRBJ1-1; clone_size: NA; v_call: TRBV5-6
cdr3_aa: CASSAEGGRYEQYF; j_call: TRBJ2-7; clone_size: NA; v_call: TRBV9
cdr3_aa: CASSMALNYGYTF; j_call: TRBJ1-2; clone_size: NA; v_call: TRBV19
cdr3_aa: CASSPLDRIGTEAFF; j_call: TRBJ1-1; clone_size: NA; v_call: TRBV7-6
cdr3_aa: CASSLSGRAYEQYF; j_call: TRBJ2-7; clone_size: NA; v_call: TRBV5-1
cdr3_aa: CASRRLRTGEAFF; j_call: TRBJ1-1; clone_size: NA; v_call: TRBV5-1
cdr3_aa: CASSPAGWETQYF; j_call: TRBJ2-5; clone_size: once; v_call: TRBV18
cdr3_aa: CASSYSAQKPYNEQFF; j_call: TRBJ2-1; clone_size: NA; v_call: TRBV6-6
cdr3_aa: CASSCRDREDTEAFF; j_call: TRBJ1-1; clone_size: NA; v_call: TRBV7-9
cdr3_aa: CARSLASGSYEQYF; j_call: TRBJ2-7; clone_size: NA; v_call: TRBV5-3
cdr3_aa: CASSVGLPWETGELFF; j_call: TRBJ2-2; clone_size: NA; v_call: TRBV10-1
cdr3_aa: CSVRPGGIDGYTF; j_call: TRBJ1-2; clone_size: NA; v_call: TRBV29-1